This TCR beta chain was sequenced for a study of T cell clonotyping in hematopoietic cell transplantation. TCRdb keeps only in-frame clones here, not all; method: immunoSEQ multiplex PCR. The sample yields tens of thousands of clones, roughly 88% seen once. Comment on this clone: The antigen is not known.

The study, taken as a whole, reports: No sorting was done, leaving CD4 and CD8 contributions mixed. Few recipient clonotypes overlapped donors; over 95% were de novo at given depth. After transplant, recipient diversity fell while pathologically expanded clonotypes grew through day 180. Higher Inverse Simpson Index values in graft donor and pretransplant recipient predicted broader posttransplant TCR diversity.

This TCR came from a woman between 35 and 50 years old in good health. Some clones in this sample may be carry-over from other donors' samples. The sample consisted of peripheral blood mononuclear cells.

In nucleotides, the CDR3 is TGCAGCGGGGGACAGGGAGCAGCCAATGAGCAGTTCTTC. It encodes CSGGQGAANEQFF. The chain carries TRBV29-1 and TRBJ2-1; 9 bases agree with TRBD1. Germline CDR1 SQVTM, CDR2 ANQGSEA. The CDR3 loop spans 13 amino acids. Trimming cost V 7 bases and J 6 bases; bases outside gene matches: 7.